A single T cell receptor beta chain is shown here with its context. The sample belongs to a study of blood T cell repertoires in COVID-19. Sequenced by immunoSEQ multiplex PCR; TCRdb stores in-frame clones only, minus some. The sample shows more than 85,000 clones, about 88% of them seen only once. Germline CDR1 reads MNHEY; CDR2 reads SMNVEV (reference sequence). The V and J ends lost 0 bases and 5 bases, in that order; junction bases with no gene match: 8. This CDR3 comprises 16 residues. The chain carries TRBV27 and TRBJ1-2; 8 bases are a match to TRBD1. This clonotype was obtained from a woman aged 80 or older with acute or convalescent COVID-19. Sequenced sample: peripheral blood. Here the CDR3 reads CASSLSRTGTVYGYTF. The CDR3 coding sequence is TGTGCCAGCAGTTTATCTCGGACAGGGACCGTTTATGGCTACACCTTC.